These 8 T cell receptor beta chains were all obtained from the same sample, sequenced in a study of OX40 agonist ivuxolimab in advanced cancers. Receptors were amplified or captured by the immunoSEQ multiplex PCR assay. The clones in this table, taken by TCRdb from immuneACCESS, are in-frame only. Not every clone is retained; where verified, under half of the shortfall comes from an unresolved V gene, and the cause of the rest is unknown. The sample profile shows roughly 100,000 clones; 84% of them were found once. Jointly, the top ten make up approximately 5.5% of the sample. The sample here was CD4+ or CD8+ T cells sorted from blood, taken in a trial of the OX40 agonist ivuxolimab. These TCRs come from an adult with an advanced solid tumor such as melanoma, head and neck, liver or kidney cancer.

This chain links TRBV7-9 with TRBJ1-5; 10 nucleotides align to TRBD1. J gave up 8 bases and V 5 bases, and 6 bases lay outside the gene matches. The germline V gene has CDR1 SEHNR and CDR2 FQNEAQ (reference sequence). The CDR3 is 14 residues long. The CDR3 DNA is TGTGCCAGCAGCAGACAGGGGGCGCAAGAGCCCCAGCATTTT. This translates into CASSRQGAQEPQHF.

This chain connects TRBV5-1 to TRBJ1-2; 8 bases agree with TRBD1. Trimming at V came to 4 bases and at J to 2 bases, leaving 4 bases not matched to a gene. The CDR3 runs to 14 residues. Per the germline V gene, CDR1 is SGHRS and CDR2 is YFSETQ. The CDR3 loop reads CASSPGQGNYGYTF. In nucleotides, the CDR3 is TGCGCCAGCAGCCCCGGACAGGGAAACTATGGCTACACCTTC.

This rearrangement joins TRBV7-8 to TRBJ2-3, with 8 bases identical to TRBD2. In germline, CDR1 is SGHVS, CDR2 FQNEAQ. The trim removed 2 bases at V and 2 bases at J, leaving 6 bases unmatched. The CDR3 has 16 residues. Here the CDR3 DNA reads TGTGCCAGCAGCTTATATGCTAGCGGGCACACAGATACGCAGTATTTT. Translating gives CASSLYASGHTDTQYF.

The rearrangement links TRBV5-1 to TRBJ1-1; 7 bases map to TRBD1. Per the germline V gene, CDR1 is SGHRS and CDR2 is YFSETQ. The CDR3 is 14 amino acids. V shed 4 bases and J 7 bases; nucleotides not matched to a gene: 10. Here the CDR3 reads CASSPGQSIDEAFF. The CDR3 DNA follows: TGCGCCAGCAGCCCGGGACAGTCGATTGATGAAGCTTTCTTT. The full variable domain, completed using reference TRBV5-1 and TRBJ1-1, is KAGVTQTPRYLIKTRGQQVTLSCSPISGHRSVSWYQQTPGQGLQFLFEYFSETQRNKGNFPGRFSGRQFSNSRSEMNVSTLELGDSALYLCASSPGQSIDEAFFGQGTRLTVV.

The chain is built from TRBV29-1 and TRBJ2-5; possible D gene TRBD1, 5 bases. CDR3 size: 11 residues. Germline V gene data show CDR1 as SQVTM and CDR2 as ANQGSEA. The V gene lost 6 bases and the J gene lost 5 bases, with 10 bases spanning the gap. DNA of the CDR3: TGCAGCGTAGACAGTACGGAGACCCAGTACTTC. Translated, it gives CSVDSTETQYF.

This rearrangement joins TRBV9 to TRBJ2-5; 7 bases agree with TRBD1. V lost 4 bases, J lost 3 bases, and 6 bases stayed unmatched. Germline V gene lookup returns CDR1 SGDLS and CDR2 YYNGEE. The CDR3 length is 14 residues. CDR3 nucleotide sequence: TGTGCCAGCAGCCCGGGGACAGAAAAAGAGACCCAGTACTTC. This gives the protein CASSPGTEKETQYF.

This clone has just a few counts. The CDR3 region is CASSRTSTQTQYF. CDR3 nucleotide sequence: TGTGCCAGCAGCCGGACTAGTACGCAGACCCAGTACTTC. The chain recombines TRBV11-3 with TRBJ2-5, with TRBD2 matching over 7 bases. Germline trimming cut 5 bases from V and 6 bases from J; bases unmatched to any gene: 6. Germline CDR1 SGHNT, CDR2 YENEEA. The CDR3 extends over 13 amino acids.

This chain uses TRBV12-5 with TRBJ2-1; tentatively, D is TRBD1 (6 bases). CDR1 is LGHNT and CDR2 is FRNRAP in the germline V gene. CDR3 length: 16 residues. V shed 6 bases and J shed 2 bases, with 17 bases lying between them. The CDR3 DNA is TGTGCTAGTGGGGGCCCCCACAGGGCAACCTACAATGAGCAGTTCTTC. As protein: CASGGPHRATYNEQFF.